One and the same sample provided the 5 T cell receptor beta chains below, sequenced in a study of T-cell memory formation after mild COVID-19. MiXCR, run by TCRdb on the 5' RACE reads, gives a single entry per CDR3 protein. The sample has 100,000 or so distinct CDR3 sequences, around 10% seen once; the top ten hold more than 35%. Sequencing used PBMCs or a T cell subset sorted from them (not recorded which). These receptors originate from a man aged 18 to 29 who had mild COVID-19 (a few samples of this study predate the infection). Cell type and time point are not known.

J is TRBJ1-2 and V is TRBV7-9; TRBD1 aligns across 8 bases. Germline V gives CDR1 SEHNR, CDR2 FQNEAQ (reference sequence). This CDR3 has 13 amino acids. The trim removed 3 bases at V and 7 bases at J, leaving 4 bases unmatched. The CDR3 nucleotides are TGTGCCAGCAGCTTTCAGACAGGGGTTGGCTACACCTTC. It yields the protein CASSFQTGVGYTF.

A few counts support this clonotype. The gene calls are TRBV29-1 and TRBJ2-1, with a tentative D call TRBD2 (6 bases). Trimming stripped 3 bases from V and 7 bases from J, with 31 bases between. The CDR3 loop spans 19 amino acids. CDR1 SQVTM and CDR2 ANQGSEA come from the germline V gene. CDR3 DNA sequence: TGCAGCGTTGATAATCCGGGACCTCCGGGACCTCGGGGGAGGAATGAGCAGTTCTTC. It encodes CSVDNPGPPGPRGRNEQFF.

Ten or more counts support this clonotype. This rearrangement joins TRBV7-8 to TRBJ1-2; D unclear. The CDR3 consists of 11 residues. Germline lookup yields CDR1 SGHVS and CDR2 FQNEAQ. V lost 3 bases, J lost 8 bases, and 7 bases lay in between. CDR3 nucleotides: TGTGCCAGCAGCTTTGGGTCAGGCTACACCTTC. Protein: CASSFGSGYTF.

The table lists this clonotype with a few counts. This sequence joins TRBV6-5 and TRBJ1-2; 9 bases are shared with TRBD1. The CDR3 spans 15 residues. Trimming removed 5 bases from V and 7 bases from J; junction bases left unmatched: 11. Germline CDR1 reads MNHEY; CDR2 reads SVGAGI. Here the CDR3 reads CASSKPGQGGGGYTF. In DNA form, the CDR3 reads TGTGCCAGCAGTAAACCGGGACAGGGAGGGGGTGGCTACACCTTC.

Only a few counts were recorded for this clonotype. The chain uses TRBV4-1 and TRBJ1-5; unclear D gene. The CDR3 length is 16 residues. CDR1 MGHRA and CDR2 YSYEKL come from the germline V gene. V gave up 3 bases and J gave up 1 base, with 13 bases separating them. CDR3 sequence: CASSHAAAASNQPQHF. CDR3 coding DNA: TGCGCCAGCAGCCATGCCGCGGCAGCAAGCAATCAGCCCCAGCATTTT.